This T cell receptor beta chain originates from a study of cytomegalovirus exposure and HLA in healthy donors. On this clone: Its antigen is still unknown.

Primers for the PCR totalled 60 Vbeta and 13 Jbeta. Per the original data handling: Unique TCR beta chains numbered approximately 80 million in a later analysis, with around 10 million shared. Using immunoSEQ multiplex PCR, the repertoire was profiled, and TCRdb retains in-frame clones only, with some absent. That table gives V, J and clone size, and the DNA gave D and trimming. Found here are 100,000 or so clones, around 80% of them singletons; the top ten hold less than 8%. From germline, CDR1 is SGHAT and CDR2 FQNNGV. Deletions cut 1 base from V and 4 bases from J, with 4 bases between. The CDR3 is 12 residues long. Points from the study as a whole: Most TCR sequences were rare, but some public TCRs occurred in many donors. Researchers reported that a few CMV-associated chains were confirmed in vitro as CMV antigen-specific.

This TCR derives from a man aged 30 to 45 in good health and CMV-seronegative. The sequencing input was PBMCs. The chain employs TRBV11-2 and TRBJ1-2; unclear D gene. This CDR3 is CASSLGSYGYTF. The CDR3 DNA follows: TGTGCCAGCAGCTTAGGCAGCTATGGCTACACCTTC.